This T cell receptor beta chain was found in a study of cytomegalovirus exposure and HLA in healthy donors. At the level of the study: When just under 400 donors were genotyped, roughly 78% of them were found to fall in the Caucasian-associated ancestry cluster.

PCR used 60 Vbeta primers and 13 Jbeta primers. Repertoires were generated with immunoSEQ multiplex PCR, while TCRdb's copy carries only in-frame clones and drops some. The sample consists of tens of thousands of clones, about 85% of them appearing once. This clone was seen only once. J gave up 9 bases and V 6 bases, and 5 bases lay outside the gene matches. The CDR3 totals 13 residues. CDR1 and CDR2 from the germline V gene are MDHEN and SYDVKM. V is TRBV28 and J is TRBJ2-1, with 10 nucleotides matching TRBD2. The origin of this receptor is a woman between 40 and 50 years old in good health and CMV-seropositive. Material: PBMCs. For the CDR3, the DNA is TGTGCCAGCAGATCTAGCGGGAGTCTTGAGCAGTTCTTC. Its protein is CASRSSGSLEQFF.